This T cell receptor beta chain emerged from a study of cytotoxic CD8 clonotypes in ibrutinib-treated CLL (dated by TCRdb to about 2021). A note on the overall study: The cohort was composed of 10 to 11 relapsed/refractory and about 15 treatment-naive patients; IGHV unmutated status was identified in around 17 patients. Partial responses were observed in around 25 patients and complete responses in 2; after a median follow-up of 68 months, remission was maintained in roughly 15 patients and progression was observed in roughly twelve. Response samples were taken after a median of roughly 12 months on treatment, ranging from about 6 to 40 months. Samples averaged roughly 280,000 productive templates and 80,000 to 100,000 productive rearrangements. Longitudinal samples were available for about 30% of the roughly 90 trial participants. Cryopreserved peripheral blood mononuclear cells were obtained prior to treatment, at the time of response, and at either disease progression or sustained remission. Every remission and progressive disease sample was obtained while ibrutinib was still being received by the patients.

This sample's time point label indicates: roughly 25 months on ibrutinib. For TCR beta library preparation, 1.5 to 2 micrograms of genomic DNA were extracted from the cryopreserved PBMCs. High-throughput TCR beta sequencing was performed on longitudinal blood samples from CLL patients receiving ibrutinib monotherapy. The patients were enrolled in a single-center, open-label phase 2 trial of ibrutinib monotherapy. Points the paper makes about the study in general: Baseline clonality was found to be higher than that of age-matched healthy donors and was strongly correlated with circulating CD8+ T-cell counts. Public clonotypes were rare and either contracted or stayed stable during treatment, and the rise in clonality at ibrutinib response reflected the expansion of private clonotypes. Clonality increased at ibrutinib response, stayed stable in sustained remission, and fell back toward baseline at progression. Lymph node repertoires were not examined, and the timing of sampling was not matched between patients in sustained remission and those whose disease progressed.

On this clone: What this receptor recognizes is not known. No per-base quality is available; no much larger clone lies one base away.

Including cysteine and phenylalanine, the CDR3 has 13 amino acids. Of all the DNA, just the CDR3 is kept, 39 bases in frame from base 1. CDR1 SQVTM and CDR2 ANQGSEA are derived from the germline V gene. V drops 6 bases and J drops 0 bases, leaving 10 bases in between. On a MiSeq, deep resolution sequencing aimed for a depth between 1 in 1 million and 1 in 200,000 T cells, with each clonotype covered about 9.2x on average. The immunoSEQ hsTCRB Kit was used to generate TCR beta libraries. The paper's processing steps were these. ImmunoSEQ Data Assistant and ImmunoSEQ Analyzer were used for data analysis, and V, D and J genes were assigned according to IMGT definitions. Clonality was computed as one minus normalized Shannon entropy of productive rearrangement frequencies, ranging from 0 to 1. Only overrepresented clonotypes making up at least 0.05% of the repertoire of each patient were included in the public clonotype analysis. More than ten age-matched healthy donor repertoires from immuneACCESS were used as controls for clonality. In its TCRdb copy, this immuneACCESS table keeps in-frame sequences only and misses some clones. Where compared with another copy, unresolved V genes explain less than half of these, and the others have no known cause. The V and J calls and clone size are taken from that table; D and trimming were inferred from the DNA. A total of almost 250,000 clones appear in this sample, under 75% of them only once. The ten largest clones represent less than 20% of the sample.

This clonotype was obtained from a human donor with chronic lymphocytic leukemia. This specimen was PBMCs, taken after 24 months of ibrutinib treatment. The receptor chain draws on TRBV29-1 and TRBJ2-3; the D gene cannot be resolved reliably. The DNA is as follows: TGCAGCGTGCGTACGGGTAGCACAGATACGCAGTATTTT. It translates to CSVRTGSTDTQYF.